This T cell receptor (beta chain) was captured in a study of siplizumab effects on memory and regulatory T cells. General observations from the study: Alloreactive clones mapping to unstimulated subsets formed only a minor fraction. Proliferating Tregs in siplizumab cultures were never verified as suppressive.

Roughly 100,000 TCR templates underwent assay in every sample. The repertoire was sequenced with immunoSEQ multiplex PCR; TCRdb's copy has only in-frame clones and lacks some. Seen here are about 68,000 clones, around 93% observed once, and the top ten hold roughly 4.7%. There are 14 residues in the CDR3. Germline CDR1 reads SGHDT; CDR2 reads YYEEEE. V shed 6 bases and J shed 6 bases, with 15 bases lying between them. On this clone itself: Its antigen is as yet unknown.

This TCR derives from a human donor in good health. V gene TRBV5-6 combines with J gene TRBJ2-2; TRBD2 is a possible D gene (6 bases). The sequencing input was CD8+ T cells sorted from blood. This chain's CDR3 is CASTLWGVAGELFF. The CDR3 DNA is TGTGCCAGCACCCTATGGGGGGTGGCCGGGGAGCTGTTTTTT.